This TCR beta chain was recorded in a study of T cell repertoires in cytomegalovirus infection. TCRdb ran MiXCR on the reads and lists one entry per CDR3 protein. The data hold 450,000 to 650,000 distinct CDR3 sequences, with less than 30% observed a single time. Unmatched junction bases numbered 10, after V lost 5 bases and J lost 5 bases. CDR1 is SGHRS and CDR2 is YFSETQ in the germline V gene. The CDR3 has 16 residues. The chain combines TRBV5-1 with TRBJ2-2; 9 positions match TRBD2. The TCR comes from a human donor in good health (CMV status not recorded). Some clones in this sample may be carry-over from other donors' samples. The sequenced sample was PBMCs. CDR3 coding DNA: TGCGCCAGCAGAACGGTAGCGGGAGCGGGGACCGGGGAGCTGTTTTTT. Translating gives CASRTVAGAGTGELFF.